This T cell receptor beta chain was identified in a study of OX40 agonist ivuxolimab in advanced cancers. The overall study: Patients were given ivuxolimab, an antibody that agonizes OX40 (CD134).

Method: immunoSEQ multiplex PCR; TCRdb's copy keeps in-frame clones and lacks some. The sample has 45,000 to 50,000 clones, roughly nine tenths seen once. The CDR3 has 15 residues. Losses at the gene ends were 2 bases for V and 4 bases for J; bases not matched to a gene: 5. Per the germline V gene, CDR1 is MDHEN and CDR2 is SYDVKM. The receptor was isolated from an adult with an advanced solid tumor such as melanoma, head and neck, liver or kidney cancer. V usage is TRBV28 and J usage is TRBJ1-2; 9 bases map to TRBD1. The source material was CD4+ or CD8+ T cells sorted from blood, sampled in a trial of the OX40 agonist ivuxolimab. CDR3 bases: TGTGCCAGCAGTTTAATGGGACAGGGTATCTATGGCTACACCTTC. The encoded protein is CASSLMGQGIYGYTF.